This T cell receptor (beta chain) was profiled in a study of T cell clones after liver transplantation. Study outcomes and limitations: Graft donor-reactive T cells possibly entered the graft instead of undergoing deletion.

The CDR3 runs to 14 residues. Trimming took 4 bases from V and 1 from J, leaving 10 bases between them. CDR1 and CDR2 from the germline V gene are MNHNY and SVGAGI (reference sequence). This clone was seen a handful of times. Its antigen is currently unknown. Using immunoSEQ multiplex PCR, the repertoire was profiled, and TCRdb retains in-frame clones only, with some absent. In the table there are about 75,000 clones, around 80% of which are singletons. This chain links TRBV6-6 with TRBJ1-2; no firm D call. The receptor comes from a human patient who received a liver transplant. T cells may partly derive from the graft donor. The source was CD4+ T cells from blood, collected around 50 months after liver transplant. The CDR3 protein is CASSSQTNNYGYTF. DNA for the CDR3: TGTGCCAGCAGTTCCCAGACAAATAACTATGGCTACACCTTC.